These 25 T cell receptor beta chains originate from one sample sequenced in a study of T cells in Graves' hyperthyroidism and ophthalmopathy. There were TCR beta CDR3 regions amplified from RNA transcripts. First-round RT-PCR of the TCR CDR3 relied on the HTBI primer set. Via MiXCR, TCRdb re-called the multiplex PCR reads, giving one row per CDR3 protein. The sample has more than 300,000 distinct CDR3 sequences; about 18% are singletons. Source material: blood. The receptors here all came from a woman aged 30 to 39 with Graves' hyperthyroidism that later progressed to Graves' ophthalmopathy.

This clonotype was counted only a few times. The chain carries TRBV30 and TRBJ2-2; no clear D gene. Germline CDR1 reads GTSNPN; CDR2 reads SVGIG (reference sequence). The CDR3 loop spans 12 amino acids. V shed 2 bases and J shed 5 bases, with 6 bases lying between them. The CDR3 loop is CAWSPLTGELFF. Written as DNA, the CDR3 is TGTGCCTGGAGTCCACTTACCGGGGAGCTGTTTTTT. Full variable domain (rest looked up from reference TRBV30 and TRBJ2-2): SQTIHQWPATLVQPVGSPLSLECTVEGTSNPNLYWYRQAAGRGLQLLFYSVGIGQISSEVPQNLSASRPQDRQFILSSKKLLLSDSGFYLCAWSPLTGELFFGEGSRLTVL.

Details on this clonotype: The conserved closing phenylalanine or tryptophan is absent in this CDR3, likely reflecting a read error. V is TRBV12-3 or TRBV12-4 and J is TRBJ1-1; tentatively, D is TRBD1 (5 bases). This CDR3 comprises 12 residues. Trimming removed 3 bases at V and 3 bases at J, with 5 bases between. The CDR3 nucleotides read TGTGCCAGCAGTTTCAGGGACACTGAAGCTTTCTCT. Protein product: CASSFRDTEAFS.

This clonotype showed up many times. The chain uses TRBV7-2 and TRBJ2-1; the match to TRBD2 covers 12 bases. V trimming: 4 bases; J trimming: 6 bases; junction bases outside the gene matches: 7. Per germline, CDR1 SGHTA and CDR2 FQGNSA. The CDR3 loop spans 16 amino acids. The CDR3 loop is CASSYRTSGNRNEQFF. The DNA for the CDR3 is TGTGCCAGCAGCTACAGGACTAGCGGGAACCGCAATGAGCAGTTCTTC.

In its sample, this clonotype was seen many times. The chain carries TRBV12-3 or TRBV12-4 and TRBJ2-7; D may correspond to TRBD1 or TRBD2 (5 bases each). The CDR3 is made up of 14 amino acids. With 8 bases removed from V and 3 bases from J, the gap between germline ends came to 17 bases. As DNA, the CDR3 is TGTGCCAGCTCTCCAGGGACGGCCTACTACGAGCAGTACTTC. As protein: CASSPGTAYYEQYF.

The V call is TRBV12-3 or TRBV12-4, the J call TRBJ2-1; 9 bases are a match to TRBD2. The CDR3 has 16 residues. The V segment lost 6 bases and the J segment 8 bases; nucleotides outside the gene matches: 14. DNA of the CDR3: TGTGCCAGCAGCCTAGGAGGCGGGGGGGCCTGGTATGAGCAGTTCTTC. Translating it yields CASSLGGGGAWYEQFF.

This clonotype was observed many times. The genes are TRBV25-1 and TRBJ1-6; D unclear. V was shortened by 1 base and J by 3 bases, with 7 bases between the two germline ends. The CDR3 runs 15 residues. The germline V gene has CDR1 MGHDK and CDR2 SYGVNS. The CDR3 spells CASSESRYYNSPLHF. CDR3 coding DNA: TGTGCCAGCAGTGAATCTAGGTACTATAATTCACCCCTCCACTTT.

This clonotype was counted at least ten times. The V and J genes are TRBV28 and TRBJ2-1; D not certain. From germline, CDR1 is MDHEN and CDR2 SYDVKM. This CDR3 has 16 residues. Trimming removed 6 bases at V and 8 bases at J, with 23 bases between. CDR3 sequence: CASSKTFGHQRDEQFF. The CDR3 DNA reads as TGTGCCAGCAGCAAAACTTTCGGTCACCAGCGTGATGAGCAGTTCTTC.

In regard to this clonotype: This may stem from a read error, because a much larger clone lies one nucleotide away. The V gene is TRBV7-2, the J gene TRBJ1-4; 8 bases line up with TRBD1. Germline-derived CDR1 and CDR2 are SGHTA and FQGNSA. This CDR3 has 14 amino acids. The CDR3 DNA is TGTGCCAGCAGCTTTGACAGGGGAGGTGAAAAACTGGTTTTT. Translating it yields CASSFDRGGEKLVF.

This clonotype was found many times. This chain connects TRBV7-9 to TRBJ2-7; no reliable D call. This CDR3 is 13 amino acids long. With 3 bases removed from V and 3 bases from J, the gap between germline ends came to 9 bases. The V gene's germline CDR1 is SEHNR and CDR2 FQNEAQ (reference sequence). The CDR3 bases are TGTGCCAGCAGCTTTGGGCAGGTCTACGAGCAGTACTTC. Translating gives CASSFGQVYEQYF.

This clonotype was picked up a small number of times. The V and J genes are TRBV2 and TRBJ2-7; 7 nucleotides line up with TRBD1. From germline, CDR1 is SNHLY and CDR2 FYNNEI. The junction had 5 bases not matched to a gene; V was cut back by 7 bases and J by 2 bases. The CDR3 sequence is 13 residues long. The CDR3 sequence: CASTDGTAYEQYF. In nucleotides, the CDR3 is TGTGCCAGCACTGATGGGACAGCCTACGAGCAGTACTTC.

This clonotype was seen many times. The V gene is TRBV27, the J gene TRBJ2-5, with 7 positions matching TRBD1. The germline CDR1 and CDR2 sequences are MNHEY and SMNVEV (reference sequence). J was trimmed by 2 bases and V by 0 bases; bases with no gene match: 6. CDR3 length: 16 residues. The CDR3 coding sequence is TGTGCCAGCAGTTTATCCGCAGGGGACAGACAAGAGACCCAGTACTTC. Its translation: CASSLSAGDRQETQYF.

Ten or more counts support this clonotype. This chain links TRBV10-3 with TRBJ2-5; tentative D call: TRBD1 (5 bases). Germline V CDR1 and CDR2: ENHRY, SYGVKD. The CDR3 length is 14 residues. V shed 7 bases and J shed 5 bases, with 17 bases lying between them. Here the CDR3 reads CAIKGLLGEETQYF. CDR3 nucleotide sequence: TGTGCCATCAAGGGGCTGCTGGGCGAGGAGACCCAGTACTTC.

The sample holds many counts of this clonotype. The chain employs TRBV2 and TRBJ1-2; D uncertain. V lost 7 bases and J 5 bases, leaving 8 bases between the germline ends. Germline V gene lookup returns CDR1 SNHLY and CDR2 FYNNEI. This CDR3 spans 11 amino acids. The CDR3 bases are TGTGCCAGCACACAGCTTTATGGCTACACCTTC. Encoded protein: CASTQLYGYTF.

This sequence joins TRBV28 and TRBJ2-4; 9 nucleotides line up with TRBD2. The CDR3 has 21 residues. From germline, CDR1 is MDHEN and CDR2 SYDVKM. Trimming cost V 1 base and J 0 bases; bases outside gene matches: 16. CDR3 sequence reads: CASSLYGGVAGEGLAKNIQYF. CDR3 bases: TGTGCCAGCAGTTTATACGGGGGAGTAGCGGGAGAGGGACTAGCCAAAAACATTCAGTACTTC.

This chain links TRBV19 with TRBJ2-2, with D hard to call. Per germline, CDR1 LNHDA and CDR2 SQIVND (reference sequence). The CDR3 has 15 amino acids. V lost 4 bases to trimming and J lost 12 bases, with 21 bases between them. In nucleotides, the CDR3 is TGTGCCAGTAGTACCGGGCCTCGCGCTGGGTTTCAGCTGTTTTTT. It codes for CASSTGPRAGFQLFF.

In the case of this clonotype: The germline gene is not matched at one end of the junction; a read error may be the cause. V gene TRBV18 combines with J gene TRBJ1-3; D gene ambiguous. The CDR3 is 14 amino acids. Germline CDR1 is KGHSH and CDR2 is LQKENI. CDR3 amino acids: CASSRSVFGNTIYF. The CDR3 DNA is TGTGCCAGCTCACGGTCAGTCTTTGGAAACACCATCTATTTT. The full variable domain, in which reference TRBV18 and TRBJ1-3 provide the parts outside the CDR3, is NAGVMQNPRHLVRRRGQEARLRCSPMKGHSHVYWYRQLPEEGLKFMVYLQKENIIDESGMPKERFSAEFPKEGPSILRIQQVVRGDSAAYFCASSRSVFGNTIYFGEGSWLTVV.

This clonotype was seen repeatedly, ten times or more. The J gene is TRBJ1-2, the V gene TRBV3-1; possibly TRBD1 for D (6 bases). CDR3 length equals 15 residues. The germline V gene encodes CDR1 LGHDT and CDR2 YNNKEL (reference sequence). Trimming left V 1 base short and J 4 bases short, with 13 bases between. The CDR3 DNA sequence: TGTGCCAGCAGCCAAGGGCAGGGGACCGCCTATGGCTACACCTTC. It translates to CASSQGQGTAYGYTF.

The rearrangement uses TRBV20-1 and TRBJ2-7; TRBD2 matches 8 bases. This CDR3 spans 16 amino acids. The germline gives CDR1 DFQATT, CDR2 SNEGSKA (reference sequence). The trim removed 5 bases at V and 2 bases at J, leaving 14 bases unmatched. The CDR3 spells CSAYSRLARSPYEQYF. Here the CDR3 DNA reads TGCAGTGCTTACTCTCGACTAGCGCGAAGCCCCTACGAGCAGTACTTC.

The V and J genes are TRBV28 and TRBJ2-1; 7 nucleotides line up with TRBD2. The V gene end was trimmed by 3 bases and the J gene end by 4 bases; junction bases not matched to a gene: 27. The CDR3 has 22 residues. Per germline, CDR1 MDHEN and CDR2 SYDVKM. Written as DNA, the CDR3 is TGTGCCAGCAGTTTTTTGATTACTAGGCGGGAGCCTCCTGGTGGTACTTACAATGAGCAGTTCTTC. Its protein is CASSFLITRREPPGGTYNEQFF.

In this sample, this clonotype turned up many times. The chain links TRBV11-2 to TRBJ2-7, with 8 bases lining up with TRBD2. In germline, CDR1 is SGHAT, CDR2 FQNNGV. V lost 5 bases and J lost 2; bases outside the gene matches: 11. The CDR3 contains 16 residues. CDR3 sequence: CASSDGLAGPPYEQYF. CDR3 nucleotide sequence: TGTGCCAGCAGCGACGGTTTAGCGGGACCTCCCTACGAGCAGTACTTC.

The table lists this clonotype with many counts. CDR3 loop: CATSRDLETQYF. In DNA form, the CDR3 reads TGTGCCACCAGCAGAGATCTGGAGACCCAGTACTTC. The chain links TRBV15 to TRBJ2-5; D is ambiguous. The CDR3 extends over 12 amino acids. Trimming cost V 0 bases and J 5 bases, with 4 bases left between them. Germline lookup yields CDR1 LNHNV and CDR2 YYDKDF (reference sequence).

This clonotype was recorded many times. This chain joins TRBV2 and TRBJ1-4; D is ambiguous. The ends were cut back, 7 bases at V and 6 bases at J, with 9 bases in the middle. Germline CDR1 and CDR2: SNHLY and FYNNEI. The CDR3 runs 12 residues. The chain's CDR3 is CASTQDDEKLFF. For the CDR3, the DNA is TGTGCCAGCACCCAGGACGATGAAAAACTGTTTTTT.

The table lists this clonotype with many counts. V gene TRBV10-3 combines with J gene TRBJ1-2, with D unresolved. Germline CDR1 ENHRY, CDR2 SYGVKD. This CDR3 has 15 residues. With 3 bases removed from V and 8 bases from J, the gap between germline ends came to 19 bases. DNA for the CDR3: TGTGCCATCAGTGACCCACACGAGAATCGGGAAGGCTACACCTTC. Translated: CAISDPHENREGYTF.

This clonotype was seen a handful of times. The CDR3: CASSYDSEKLFF. The CDR3 region has the DNA TGCGCCAGCAGCTACGACAGTGAAAAACTGTTTTTT. The chain has TRBV10-2 and TRBJ1-4; weak D call: TRBD1 (5 bases). The CDR3 sequence is 12 residues long. Germline values: CDR1 WSHSY, CDR2 SAAADI. V was shortened by 6 bases and J by 7 bases, with 9 bases between the two germline ends.

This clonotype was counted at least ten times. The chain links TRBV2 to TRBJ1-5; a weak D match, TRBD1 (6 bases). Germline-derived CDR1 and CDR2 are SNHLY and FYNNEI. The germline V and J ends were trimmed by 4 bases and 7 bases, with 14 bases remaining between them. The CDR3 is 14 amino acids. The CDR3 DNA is TGTGCCAGCAGTGTGGGGGGGGCCGAACAGCCCCAGCATTTT. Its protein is CASSVGGAEQPQHF.